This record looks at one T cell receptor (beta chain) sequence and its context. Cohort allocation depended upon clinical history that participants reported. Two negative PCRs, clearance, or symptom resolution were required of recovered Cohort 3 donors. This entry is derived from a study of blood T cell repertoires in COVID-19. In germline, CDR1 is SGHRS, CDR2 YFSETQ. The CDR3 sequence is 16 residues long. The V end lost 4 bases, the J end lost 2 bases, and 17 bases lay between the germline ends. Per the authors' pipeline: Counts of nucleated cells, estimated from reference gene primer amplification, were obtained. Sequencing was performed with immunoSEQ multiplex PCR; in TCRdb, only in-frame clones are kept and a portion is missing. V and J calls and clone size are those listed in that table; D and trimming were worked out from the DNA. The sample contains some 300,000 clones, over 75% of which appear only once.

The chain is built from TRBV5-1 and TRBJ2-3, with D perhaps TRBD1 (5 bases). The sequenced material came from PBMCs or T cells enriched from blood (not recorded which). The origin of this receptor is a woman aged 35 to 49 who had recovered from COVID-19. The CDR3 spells CASSTQGSLDTDTQYF. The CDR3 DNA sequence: TGCGCCAGCAGCACGCAGGGTTCACTTGACACAGATACGCAGTATTTT.